These T cell receptor beta chains were read from a single sample in a study of blood T cell repertoires in COVID-19. Clones were sequenced by immunoSEQ multiplex PCR, and TCRdb holds only the in-frame ones, with some missing. The sample yields around 130,000 clones, more than 80% seen once. The source material was peripheral blood. Source of these receptors: a woman aged 55-70 years with acute or convalescent COVID-19. CDR3s include the opening cysteine and the closing phenylalanine or tryptophan. Each record gives: D gene, clone size, J gene, V gene, CDR3 DNA, CDR3 protein. A D gene is named only where the DNA matches it firmly. The size field is filled for only some rows; it gives once, few, many or a size class.

. . TRBJ1-2 TRBV2 TGTGCCAGCAGTGTATACAGGGACGCCTCTAACTATGGCTACACCTTC CASSVYRDASNYGYTF
TRBD1 . TRBJ2-6 TRBV5-1 TGCGCCAGCAGCTTGGAAGCAGGGGGCCGCTCTGGGGCCAACGTCCTGACTTTC CASSLEAGGRSGANVLTF
. . TRBJ1-2 TRBV6-5 TGTGCCAGCAACCCGGGGGGCTATGGCTACACCTTC CASNPGGYGYTF
. . TRBJ1-2 TRBV5-1 TGCGCCAGCAGCTCCGGAGGCGGCTACACCTTC CASSSGGGYTF
. . TRBJ1-1 TRBV7-3 TGTGCCAGCAGCCTTCTTTCGGGCGGGGCCACTGAAGCTTTCTTT CASSLLSGGATEAFF
TRBD2 . TRBJ2-1 TRBV30 TGTGCCTGGAGTGTCCGGAGACTAGCGGGGTTACGCTACAATGAGCAGTTCTTC CAWSVRRLAGLRYNEQFF
TRBD2 . TRBJ2-3 TRBV5-1 TGCGCCAGCAGCCCCGTAGCGGGGGGCACAGATACGCAGTATTTT CASSPVAGGTDTQYF
. . TRBJ1-2 TRBV7-2 TGTGCCAGCAGCTTAGTGGCAACAGGGAATGGCTACACCTTC CASSLVATGNGYTF
TRBD2 . TRBJ2-3 TRBV14 TGTGCCAGCAGCCCTCCTAGCGGGGGAGCAGATACGCAGTATTTT CASSPPSGGADTQYF
. . TRBJ1-2 TRBV4-2 TGTGCCAGCAGCCAAGCCGGGGAATATGGCTACACCTTC CASSQAGEYGYTF
. . TRBJ1-3 TRBV2 TGTGCCAGCAGTGCAGGGGTGGGAAACACCATATATTTT CASSAGVGNTIYF
. . TRBJ1-3 TRBV9 TGTGCCAGCAGCGTAGAGCTCGGGAACACCATATATTTT CASSVELGNTIYF
TRBD1 . TRBJ2-3 TRBV30 TGTGCCGGCCCAACAGGGGACGGGGCAGATACGCAGTATTTT CAGPTGDGADTQYF
. once TRBJ1-4 TRBV6-5 TGTGGCAGCTCGAGGGAGTTTGGGACTAATGAAAAACTGTTTTTT CGSSREFGTNEKLFF
TRBD1 . TRBJ1-2 TRBV9 TGTGCCAGCAGCGTAATGGGGTCCGGACAGGGAATCTATGGCTACACCTTC CASSVMGSGQGIYGYTF
TRBD1 . TRBJ2-7 TRBV5-4 TGTGCCAGCACGGACCTGGGGACAGGGCAAGACGAGCAGTACTTC CASTDLGTGQDEQYF
TRBD1 . TRBJ1-1 TRBV5-4 TGTGCCAGCAGCTTTGGGCAGGGGGTTTGGAACACTGAAGCTTTCTTT CASSFGQGVWNTEAFF
TRBD1 . TRBJ2-2 TRBV19 TGTGCCAGTAGTAGGGACAGTGGCACCGGGGAGCTGTTTTTT CASSRDSGTGELFF
. . TRBJ1-5 TRBV10-2 TGCGCCAGCAGTGGGGGCTTTAGCAATCAGCCCCAGCATTTT CASSGGFSNQPQHF
. . TRBJ2-2 TRBV6-2/TRBV6-3 TGTGCCAGCAGCCCCCCCTCTCTGAACACCGGGGAGCTGTTTTTT CASSPPSLNTGELFF
TRBD1 . TRBJ2-7 TRBV6-4 TGTGCCAGCAGTGTCCGGACAGGGCCCTACGAGCAGTACTTC CASSVRTGPYEQYF
TRBD2 . TRBJ2-2 TRBV29-1 TGCAGCGTTGAGACAGGACTAGCGGGGGAGACCGGGGAGCTGTTTTTT CSVETGLAGETGELFF
. . TRBJ1-3 TRBV7-8 TGTGCCAGCAGCTTAAAGGGGGAACTTGGAAACACCATATATTTT CASSLKGELGNTIYF